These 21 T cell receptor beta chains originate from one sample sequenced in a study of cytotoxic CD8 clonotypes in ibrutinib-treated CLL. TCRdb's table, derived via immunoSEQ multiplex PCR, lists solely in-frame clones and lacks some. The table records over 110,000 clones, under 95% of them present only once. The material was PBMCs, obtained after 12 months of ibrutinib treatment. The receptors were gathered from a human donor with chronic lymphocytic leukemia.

The CDR3 is CASRGLAGDTQYF. The CDR3 region has the DNA TGTGCCAGCAGAGGTCTAGCGGGTGATACGCAGTATTTT. The chain recombines TRBV28 with TRBJ2-3; 8 nucleotides line up with TRBD2. The junction had 5 bases not matched to a gene; V was cut back by 6 bases and J by 6 bases. The germline V gene has CDR1 MDHEN and CDR2 SYDVKM. The CDR3 has 13 residues.

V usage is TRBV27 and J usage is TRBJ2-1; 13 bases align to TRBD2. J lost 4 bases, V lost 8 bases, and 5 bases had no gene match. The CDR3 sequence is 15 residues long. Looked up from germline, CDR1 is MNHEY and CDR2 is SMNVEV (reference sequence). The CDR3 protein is CASGTSGNPYNEQFF. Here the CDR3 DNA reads TGTGCCAGCGGGACTAGCGGGAACCCTTACAATGAGCAGTTCTTC.

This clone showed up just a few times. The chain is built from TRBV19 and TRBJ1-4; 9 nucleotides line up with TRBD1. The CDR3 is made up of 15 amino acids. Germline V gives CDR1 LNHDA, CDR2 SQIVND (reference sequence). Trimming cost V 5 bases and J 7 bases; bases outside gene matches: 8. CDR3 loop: CASSLVTGGFEKLFF. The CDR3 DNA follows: TGTGCCAGTAGTCTCGTGACAGGGGGTTTTGAAAAACTGTTTTTT.

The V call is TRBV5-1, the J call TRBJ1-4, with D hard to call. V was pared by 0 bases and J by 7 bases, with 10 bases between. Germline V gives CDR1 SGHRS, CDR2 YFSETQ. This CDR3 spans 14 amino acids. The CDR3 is CASSLDSTTEKLFF. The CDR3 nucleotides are TGCGCCAGCAGCTTGGATTCCACAACTGAAAAACTGTTTTTT.

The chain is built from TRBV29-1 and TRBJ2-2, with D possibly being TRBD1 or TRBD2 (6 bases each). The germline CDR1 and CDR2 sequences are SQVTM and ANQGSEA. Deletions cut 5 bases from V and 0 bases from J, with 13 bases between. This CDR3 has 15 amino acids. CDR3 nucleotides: TGCAGCGTTATTAGGGGGGCCCCGAACACCGGGGAGCTGTTTTTT. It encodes CSVIRGAPNTGELFF.

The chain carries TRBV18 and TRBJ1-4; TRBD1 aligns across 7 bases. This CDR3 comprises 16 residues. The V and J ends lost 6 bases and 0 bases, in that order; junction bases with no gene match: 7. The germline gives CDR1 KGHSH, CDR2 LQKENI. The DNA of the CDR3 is TGTGCCAGCTCGAGACAGGGCCCCGCAACTAATGAAAAACTGTTTTTT. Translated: CASSRQGPATNEKLFF.

The DNA for the CDR3 is TGTGCCAGCAGCGCCCTCTTGCTAGCGAATTTGGATACGCAGTATTTT. Translating gives CASSALLLANLDTQYF. V gene TRBV9 combines with J gene TRBJ2-3; D is possibly TRBD2 (6 bases). This CDR3 spans 16 amino acids. Between the trimmed V and J ends, which lost 3 bases and 6 bases, there was a span of 20 bases. CDR1 is SGDLS and CDR2 is YYNGEE in the germline V gene.

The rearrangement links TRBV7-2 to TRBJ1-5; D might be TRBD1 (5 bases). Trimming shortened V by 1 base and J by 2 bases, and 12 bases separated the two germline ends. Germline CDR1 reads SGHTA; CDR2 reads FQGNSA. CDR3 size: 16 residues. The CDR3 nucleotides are TGTGCCAGCAGCTTAGGTTCAGGGAAAGGCAATCAGCCCCAGCATTTT. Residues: CASSLGSGKGNQPQHF.

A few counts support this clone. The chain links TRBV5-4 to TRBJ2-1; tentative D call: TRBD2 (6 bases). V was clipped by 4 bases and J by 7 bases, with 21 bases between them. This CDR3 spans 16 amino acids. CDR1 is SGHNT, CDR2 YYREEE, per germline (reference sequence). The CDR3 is CASSPTGGNLVNEQFF. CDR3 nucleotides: TGTGCCAGCAGCCCCACCGGAGGGAACCTAGTTAATGAGCAGTTCTTC.

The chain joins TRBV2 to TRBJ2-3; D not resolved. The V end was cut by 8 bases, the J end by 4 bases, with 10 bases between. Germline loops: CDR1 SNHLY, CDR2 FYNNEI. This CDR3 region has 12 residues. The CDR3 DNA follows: TGTGCCAGCGCTCCCCCCCCAGATACGCAGTATTTT. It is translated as CASAPPPDTQYF. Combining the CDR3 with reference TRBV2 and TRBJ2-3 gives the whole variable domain EPEVTQTPSHQVTQMGQEVILRCVPISNHLYFYWYRQILGQKVEFLVSFYNNEISEKSEIFDDQFSVERPDGSNFTLKIRSTKLEDSAMYFCASAPPPDTQYFGPGTRLTVL.

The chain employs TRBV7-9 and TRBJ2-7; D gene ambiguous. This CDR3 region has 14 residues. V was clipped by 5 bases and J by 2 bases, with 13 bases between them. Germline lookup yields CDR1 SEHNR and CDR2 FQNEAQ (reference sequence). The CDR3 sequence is CASSRYEITYEQYF. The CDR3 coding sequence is TGTGCCAGCAGCCGCTACGAGATAACCTACGAGCAGTACTTC.

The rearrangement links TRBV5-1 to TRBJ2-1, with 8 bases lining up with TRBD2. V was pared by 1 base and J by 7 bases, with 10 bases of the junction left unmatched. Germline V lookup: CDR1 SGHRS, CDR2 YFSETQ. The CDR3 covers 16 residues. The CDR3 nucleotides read TGCGCCAGCAGCTTGCAAGCGGGGGTTTCTGGGAATGAGCAGTTCTTC. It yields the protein CASSLQAGVSGNEQFF.

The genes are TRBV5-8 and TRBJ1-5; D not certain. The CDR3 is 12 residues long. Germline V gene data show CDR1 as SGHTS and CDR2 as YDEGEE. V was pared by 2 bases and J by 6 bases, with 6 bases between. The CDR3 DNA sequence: TGTGCCAGCAGCTTCTACGGTCAGCCCCAGCATTTT. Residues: CASSFYGQPQHF.

This CDR3 reads CASSGDSPAEQYF. In nucleotides, the CDR3 is TGTGCCAGCAGTGGGGACAGCCCGGCCGAGCAGTACTTC. V and J are TRBV2 and TRBJ2-7; 7 bases map to TRBD1. In germline, CDR1 is SNHLY, CDR2 FYNNEI. This CDR3 spans 13 amino acids. The trim removed 4 bases at V and 6 bases at J, leaving 6 bases unmatched.

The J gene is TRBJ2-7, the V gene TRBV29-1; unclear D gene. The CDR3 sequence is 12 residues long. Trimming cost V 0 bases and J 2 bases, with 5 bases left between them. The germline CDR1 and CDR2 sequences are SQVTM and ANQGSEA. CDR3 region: CSVEETPYEQYF. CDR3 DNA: TGCAGCGTTGAAGAGACACCCTACGAGCAGTACTTC.

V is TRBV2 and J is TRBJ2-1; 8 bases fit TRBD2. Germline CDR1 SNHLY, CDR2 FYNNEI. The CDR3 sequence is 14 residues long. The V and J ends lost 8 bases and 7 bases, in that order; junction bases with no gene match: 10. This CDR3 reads CASLLAELDNEQFF. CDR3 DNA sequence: TGTGCCAGCTTACTAGCGGAGCTAGATAATGAGCAGTTCTTC.

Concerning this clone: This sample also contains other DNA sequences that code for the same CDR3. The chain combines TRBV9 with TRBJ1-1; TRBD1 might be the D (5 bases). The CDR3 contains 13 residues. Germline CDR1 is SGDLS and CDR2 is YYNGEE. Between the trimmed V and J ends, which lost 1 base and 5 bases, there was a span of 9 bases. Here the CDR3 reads CASSVPGGTEAFF. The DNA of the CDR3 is TGTGCCAGCAGCGTACCGGGGGGAACTGAAGCTTTCTTT.

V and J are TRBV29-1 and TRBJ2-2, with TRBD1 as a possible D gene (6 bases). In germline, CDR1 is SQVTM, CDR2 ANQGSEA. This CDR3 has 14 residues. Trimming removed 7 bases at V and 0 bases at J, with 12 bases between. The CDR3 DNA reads TGCAGCGGAACACGGGACACGAACACCGGGGAGCTGTTTTTT. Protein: CSGTRDTNTGELFF.

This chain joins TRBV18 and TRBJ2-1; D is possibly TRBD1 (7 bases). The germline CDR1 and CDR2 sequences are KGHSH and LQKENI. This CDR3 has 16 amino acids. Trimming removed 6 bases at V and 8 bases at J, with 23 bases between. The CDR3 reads CASSQSGGGGNYEQFF. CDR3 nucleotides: TGTGCCAGCTCGCAATCAGGGGGAGGCGGCAATTATGAGCAGTTCTTC.

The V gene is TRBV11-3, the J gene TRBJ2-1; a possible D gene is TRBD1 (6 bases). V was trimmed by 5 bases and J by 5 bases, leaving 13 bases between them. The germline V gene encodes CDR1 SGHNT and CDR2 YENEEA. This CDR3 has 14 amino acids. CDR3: CASSPIKGDNEQFF. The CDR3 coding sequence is TGTGCCAGCAGCCCAATCAAGGGGGACAATGAGCAGTTCTTC.

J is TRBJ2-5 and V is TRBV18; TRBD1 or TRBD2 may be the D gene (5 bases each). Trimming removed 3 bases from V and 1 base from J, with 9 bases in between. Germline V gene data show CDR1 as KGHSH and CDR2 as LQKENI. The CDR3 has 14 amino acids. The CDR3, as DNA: TGTGCCAGCTCACCCGCCGGGGCCCAAGAGACCCAGTACTTC. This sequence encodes CASSPAGAQETQYF. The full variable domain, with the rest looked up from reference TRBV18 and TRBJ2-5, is NAGVMQNPRHLVRRRGQEARLRCSPMKGHSHVYWYRQLPEEGLKFMVYLQKENIIDESGMPKERFSAEFPKEGPSILRIQQVVRGDSAAYFCASSPAGAQETQYFGPGTRLLVL.